This record looks at one T cell receptor (beta chain) sequence and its context. A read error is possible here, since a much larger clone lies one base away. The CDR3 contains 16 residues. This sample was taken from a study of T cells in Graves' hyperthyroidism and ophthalmopathy. Study summary: Peripheral blood was obtained at initial diagnosis, preceding any treatment.

TCR beta CDR3 region amplification was performed from RNA transcripts. First-round RT-PCR targeting the TCR CDR3 was performed with the HTBI primer set. TCRdb reanalysed the multiplex PCR reads using MiXCR and keeps one entry per CDR3 protein. The sample gives some 510,000 distinct CDR3 sequences, 20% of which show up once; around 27% is in the top ten. Sequenced material: blood. The chain has TRBV12-3 or TRBV12-4 and TRBJ2-2; TRBD1 aligns across 8 bases. The clonotype comes from a man between 18 and 29 years old with Graves' hyperthyroidism. The chain's CDR3 is CASSSPGGANTGELCF. DNA for the CDR3: TGTGCCAGCAGTTCCCCAGGGGGCGCCAACACCGGGGAGCTGTGTTTT.